The sequence of this T cell receptor (beta chain) was determined in a study of cytomegalovirus exposure and HLA in healthy donors. Overall study results and limits: HLA-A and HLA-B allele assignments for most subjects were reportedly predicted accurately using TCR beta sequences.

With 60 Vbeta and 13 Jbeta primers, the PCR was carried out. Repertoires were generated with immunoSEQ multiplex PCR, while TCRdb's copy carries only in-frame clones and drops some. The table records about 130,000 clones, 77% of them present only once. Remarks on this clone: As yet, its antigen is unknown.

Trimming took 4 bases from V and 0 from J; bases not matched to a gene: 1. The CDR3 is made up of 14 amino acids. The germline CDR1 and CDR2 sequences are SNHLY and FYNNEI. Sequences were obtained from PBMCs. The chain links TRBV2 to TRBJ2-5, with TRBD1 identical over 8 bases. The sequence was collected from a man aged 25 to 40 in good health and CMV-seronegative. The CDR3 DNA reads TGTGCCAGCAGTGGACAGGGGAACCAAGAGACCCAGTACTTC. Translating it yields CASSGQGNQETQYF. The whole variable domain, filled in from reference TRBV2 and TRBJ2-5, reads EPEVTQTPSHQVTQMGQEVILRCVPISNHLYFYWYRQILGQKVEFLVSFYNNEISEKSEIFDDQFSVERPDGSNFTLKIRSTKLEDSAMYFCASSGQGNQETQYFGPGTRLLVL.